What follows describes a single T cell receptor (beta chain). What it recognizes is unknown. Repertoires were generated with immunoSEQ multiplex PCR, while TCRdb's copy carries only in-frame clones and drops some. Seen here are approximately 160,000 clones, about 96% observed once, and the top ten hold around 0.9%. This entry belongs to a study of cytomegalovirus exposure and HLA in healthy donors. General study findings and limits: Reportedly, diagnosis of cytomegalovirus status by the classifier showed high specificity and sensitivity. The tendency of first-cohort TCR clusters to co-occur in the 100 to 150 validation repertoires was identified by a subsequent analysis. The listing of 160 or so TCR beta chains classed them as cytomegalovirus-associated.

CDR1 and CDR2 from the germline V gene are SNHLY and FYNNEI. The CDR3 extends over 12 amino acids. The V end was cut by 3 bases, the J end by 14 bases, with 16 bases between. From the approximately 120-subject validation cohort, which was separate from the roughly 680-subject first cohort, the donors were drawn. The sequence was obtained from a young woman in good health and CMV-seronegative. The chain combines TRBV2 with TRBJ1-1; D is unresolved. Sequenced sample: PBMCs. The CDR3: CASSDGENLEFF. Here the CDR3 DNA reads TGTGCCAGCAGTGATGGGGAGAACCTCGAGTTCTTT. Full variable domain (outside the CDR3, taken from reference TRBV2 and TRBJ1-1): EPEVTQTPSHQVTQMGQEVILRCVPISNHLYFYWYRQILGQKVEFLVSFYNNEISEKSEIFDDQFSVERPDGSNFTLKIRSTKLEDSAMYFCASSDGENLEFFGQGTRLTVV.